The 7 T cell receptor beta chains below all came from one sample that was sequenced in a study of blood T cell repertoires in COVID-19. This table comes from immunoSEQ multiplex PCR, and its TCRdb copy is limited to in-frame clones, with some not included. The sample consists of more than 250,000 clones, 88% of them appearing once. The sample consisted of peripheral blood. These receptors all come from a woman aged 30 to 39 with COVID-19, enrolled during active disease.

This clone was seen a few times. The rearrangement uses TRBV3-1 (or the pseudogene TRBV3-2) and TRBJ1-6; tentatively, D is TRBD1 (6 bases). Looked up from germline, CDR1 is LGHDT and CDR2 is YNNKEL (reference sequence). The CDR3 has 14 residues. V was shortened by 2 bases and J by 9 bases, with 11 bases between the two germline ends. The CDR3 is CASSQTGRISPLHF. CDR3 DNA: TGTGCCAGCAGCCAAACAGGGCGTATTTCACCCCTCCACTTT.

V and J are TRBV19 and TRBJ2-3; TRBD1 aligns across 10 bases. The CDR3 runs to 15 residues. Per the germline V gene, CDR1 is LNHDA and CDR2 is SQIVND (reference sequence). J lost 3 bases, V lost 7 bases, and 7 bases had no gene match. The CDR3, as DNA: TGTGCCAGTAATGGCGGGGACAGGGGAACAGATACGCAGTATTTT. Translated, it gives CASNGGDRGTDTQYF.

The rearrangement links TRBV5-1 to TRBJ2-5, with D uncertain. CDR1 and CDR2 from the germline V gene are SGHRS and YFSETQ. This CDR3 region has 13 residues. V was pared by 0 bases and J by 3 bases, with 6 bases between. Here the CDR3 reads CASSLGVEETQYF. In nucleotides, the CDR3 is TGCGCCAGCAGCTTGGGTGTAGAAGAGACCCAGTACTTC.

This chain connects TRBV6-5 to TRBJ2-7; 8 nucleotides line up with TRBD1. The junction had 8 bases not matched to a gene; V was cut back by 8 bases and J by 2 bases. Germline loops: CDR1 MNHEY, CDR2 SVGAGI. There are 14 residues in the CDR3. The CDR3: CASPTGQATYEQYV. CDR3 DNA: TGTGCCAGCCCTACGGGACAGGCCACCTACGAGCAGTACGTC.

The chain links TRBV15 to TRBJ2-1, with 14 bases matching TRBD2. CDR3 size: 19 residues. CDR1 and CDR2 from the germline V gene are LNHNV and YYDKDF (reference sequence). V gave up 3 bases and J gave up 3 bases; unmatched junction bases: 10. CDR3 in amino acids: CATSSAGTSGGVDYNEQFF. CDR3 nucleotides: TGTGCCACCAGCAGCGCCGGGACTAGCGGGGGCGTTGACTACAATGAGCAGTTCTTC.

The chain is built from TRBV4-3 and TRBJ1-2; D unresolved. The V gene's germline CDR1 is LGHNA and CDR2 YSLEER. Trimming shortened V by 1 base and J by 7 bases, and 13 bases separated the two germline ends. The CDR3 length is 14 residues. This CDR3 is CASSQAASSLGYTF. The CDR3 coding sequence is TGCGCCAGCAGCCAAGCAGCGTCGAGCCTTGGCTACACCTTC.

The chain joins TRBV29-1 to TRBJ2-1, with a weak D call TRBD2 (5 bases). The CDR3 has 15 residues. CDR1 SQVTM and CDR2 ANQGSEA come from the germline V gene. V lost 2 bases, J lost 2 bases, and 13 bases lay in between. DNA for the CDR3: TGCAGCGTTGAATATAATGGAGGCCCCTACAATGAGCAGTTCTTC. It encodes CSVEYNGGPYNEQFF.